These T cell receptor beta chains were read from a single sample in a study of T cell responses to AZD1222 COVID-19 vaccine. Clones were sequenced by immunoSEQ multiplex PCR, and TCRdb holds only the in-frame ones, with some missing. The profile shows over 100,000 clones, around 90% of them singletons. The material sequenced was peripheral blood, taken on day 0 of AZD1222 vaccination. These receptors were collected from an adult in good health. CDR3s include the opening cysteine and the closing phenylalanine or tryptophan. Fields, in order: V gene, D gene, J gene, clone size, CDR3 length, CDR3 protein, CDR3 DNA. The D gene is left open where the match is weak. Not all rows give a size; the values are once, few, many and, for expanded clones, a class.

>TRBV4-1|TRBD1|TRBJ1-6|.|17
CASTRGTGVMGNSPLHF
TGCGCCAGCACCCGCGGGACAGGGGTCATGGGTAATTCACCCCTCCACTTT
>TRBV7-2|TRBD2|TRBJ2-1|.|15
CASSHTSGGPNEQFF
TGTGCCAGCAGCCATACTAGCGGGGGCCCCAATGAGCAGTTCTTC
>TRBV7-3|TRBD1|TRBJ1-2|.|15
CASSNRTGRANGYTF
TGTGCCAGCAGCAACCGGACAGGGAGGGCTAATGGCTACACCTTC
>TRBV3-1/TRBV3-2|TRBD1|TRBJ1-1|.|12
CASSPRQGEAFF
TGTGCCAGCAGCCCCCGACAGGGTGAAGCTTTCTTT
>TRBV12-3/TRBV12-4|.|TRBJ1-6|once|12
CASTASQGPLHF
TGTGCCAGCACCGCCTCTCAGGGGCCCCTCCACTTT
>TRBV18|.|TRBJ2-2|.|15
CASSSQRSNTGELFF
TGTGCCAGCTCTTCACAACGTTCGAACACCGGGGAGCTGTTTTTT
>TRBV7-9|.|TRBJ2-7|once|17
CASSPQGPGSPSDEQYF
TGTGCCAGCAGCCCGCAGGGTCCGGGATCTCCGAGCGACGAGCAGTACTTC
>TRBV30|TRBD1|TRBJ1-2|.|13
CAWSVGQGFGYTF
TGTGCCTGGAGTGTGGGACAGGGTTTCGGCTACACCTTC
>TRBV30|.|TRBJ1-3|.|17
CAWRALRDLRSGNTIYF
TGTGCCTGGAGAGCCCTCCGGGACCTCCGCTCTGGAAACACCATATATTTT
>TRBV12-3/TRBV12-4|.|TRBJ1-2|.|13
CASSPLQGYGYTF
TGTGCCAGCAGTCCCCTGCAGGGTTATGGCTACACCTTC
>TRBV4-3|.|TRBJ2-3|.|13
CASSQDRRDTQYF
TGCGCCAGCAGCCAAGATAGGCGAGATACGCAGTATTTT
>TRBV5-1|.|TRBJ1-3|.|14
CASSLGLSGNTIYF
TGCGCCAGCAGCTTGGGACTCTCTGGAAACACCATATATTTT
>TRBV12-3/TRBV12-4|.|TRBJ1-2|.|13
CATHGPHTRGYTF
TGTGCCACCCATGGACCTCATACGCGGGGCTACACCTTC
>TRBV9|.|TRBJ1-1|.|15
CASSVGGRPGTEAFF
TGTGCCAGCAGCGTAGGGGGCCGGCCGGGGACTGAAGCTTTCTTT
>TRBV27|.|TRBJ2-3|.|14
CATRLERGTDTQYF
TGTGCCACCAGACTTGAGAGGGGGACCGATACGCAGTATTTT
>TRBV9|.|TRBJ1-2|.|13
CASSVGWRDGYTF
TGTGCCAGCAGCGTAGGGTGGCGGGATGGCTACACCTTC
>TRBV7-3|TRBD1|TRBJ1-2|.|16
CASRDTGDIRQLGYTF
TGTGCCAGCAGGGATACAGGGGACATTAGGCAGCTCGGCTACACCTTC
>TRBV5-6|TRBD2|TRBJ2-1|.|16
CASSSPWRGGINEQFF
TGTGCCAGCAGCTCCCCCTGGCGGGGGGGCATAAATGAGCAGTTCTTC
>TRBV4-3|.|TRBJ1-4|.|16
CASSPRIGAGNEKLFF
TGCGCCAGCAGCCCCCGCATTGGGGCGGGAAATGAAAAACTGTTTTTT
>TRBV12-3/TRBV12-4|.|TRBJ2-3|.|11
CASSLTDTQYF
TGTGCCAGCAGTCTCACAGATACGCAGTATTTT
>TRBV7-2|TRBD1|TRBJ2-7|.|12
CASSSYRGEQYF
TGTGCCAGCAGCTCCTACAGGGGCGAGCAGTACTTC
>TRBV5-1|TRBD1|TRBJ1-6|.|15
CASSIGTGINSPLHF
TGCGCCAGCAGCATTGGGACAGGGATTAATTCACCCCTCCACTTT
>TRBV9|TRBD1|TRBJ1-6|.|15
CASSPRDRINSPLHF
TGTGCCAGCAGCCCTAGGGACAGGATCAATTCACCCCTCCACTTT
>TRBV30|TRBD1|TRBJ1-1|.|15
CAWRPTTGWGTEAFF
TGTGCCTGGAGACCAACGACAGGGTGGGGGACTGAAGCTTTCTTT
>TRBV5-6|.|TRBJ1-2|once|15
CASSLDRVSSSGYTF
TGTGCCAGCAGCTTGGACCGCGTTTCTAGTTCGGGCTACACCTTC
>TRBV19|.|TRBJ1-5|.|14
CASSIWQVNQPQHF
TGTGCCAGTAGTATCTGGCAGGTTAATCAGCCCCAGCATTTT
>TRBV2|.|TRBJ2-5|.|12
CASSEAQETQYF
TGTGCCAGCAGTGAAGCGCAAGAGACCCAGTACTTC
>TRBV5-5|.|TRBJ1-5|.|15
CASSLEGGSNQPQHF
TGTGCCAGCAGCTTAGAGGGGGGCAGCAATCAGCCCCAGCATTTT
>TRBV18|.|TRBJ1-2|.|13
CASSLQGRSGYTF
TGTGCCAGCTCACTCCAGGGGCGGTCTGGCTACACCTTC
>TRBV9|.|TRBJ2-7|.|15
CASSVGRGPHYEQYF
TGTGCCAGCAGCGTGGGACGGGGCCCCCACTACGAGCAGTACTTC
>TRBV14|.|TRBJ1-1|.|14
CASRLPGANTEAFF
TGTGCCAGCAGGCTCCCGGGAGCGAACACTGAAGCTTTCTTT
>TRBV19|TRBD1|TRBJ1-2|once|17
CASSILGQVTSLYGYTF
TGTGCCAGTAGTATCTTGGGACAGGTCACAAGCCTCTATGGCTACACCTTC
>TRBV30|.|TRBJ1-1|.|24
CASLPRGASPLLPPPSGRGTEAFF
TGTGCCTCCCTCCCGCGGGGGGCCAGCCCCCTACTACCTCCCCCGTCGGGAAGAGGCACTGAAGCTTTCTTT
>TRBV15|.|TRBJ2-7|.|15
CATSRDLGGGGEQYF
TGTGCCACCAGCAGAGATCTTGGGGGCGGTGGCGAGCAGTACTTC
>TRBV6-5|.|TRBJ2-3|.|14
CASRDSLPGDTQYF
TGTGCCAGCAGAGACTCACTGCCGGGGGATACGCAGTATTTT
>TRBV29-1|TRBD2|TRBJ2-3|.|14
CSAKRGGRTDTQYF
TGCAGCGCTAAACGGGGGGGCCGGACAGATACGCAGTATTTT
>TRBV6-1|.|TRBJ2-3|.|12
CASSEARDTQYF
TGTGCCAGCAGTGAAGCAAGGGATACGCAGTATTTT
>TRBV7-9|.|TRBJ1-2|.|16
CASSLGWSSPNYGYTF
TGTGCCAGCAGCTTAGGGTGGTCATCGCCTAACTATGGCTACACCTTC
>TRBV9|.|TRBJ1-4|once|14
CASSVSGANEKLFF
TGTGCCAGCAGCGTTAGTGGGGCTAATGAAAAACTGTTTTTT
>TRBV2|.|TRBJ1-1|.|16
CASSPSGVLMNTEAFF
TGTGCCAGCAGCCCCTCGGGTGTCCTTATGAACACTGAAGCTTTCTTT
>TRBV11-2|TRBD1|TRBJ2-2|.|18
CASSLSRTGRRGTGELFF
TGTGCCAGCAGCTTATCCCGGACAGGCCGTCGCGGGACCGGGGAGCTGTTTTTT
>TRBV18|TRBD2|TRBJ2-5|once|13
CASSPVGRETQYF
TGTGCCAGCTCACCAGTCGGGAGGGAGACCCAGTACTTC
>TRBV18|.|TRBJ1-1|.|13
CASSPGGNTEAFF
TGTGCCAGCTCACCAGGGGGGAACACTGAAGCTTTCTTT
>TRBV2|.|TRBJ1-2|.|13
CASGGEGQRGYTF
TGTGCCAGCGGGGGTGAGGGCCAGCGTGGCTACACCTTC
>TRBV30|.|TRBJ2-4|.|15
CAWGLPSLAKNIQYF
TGTGCCTGGGGTCTGCCCTCCCTAGCCAAAAACATTCAGTACTTC
>TRBV6-2/TRBV6-3|TRBD2|TRBJ2-1|once|18
CASSYLPAGLAGDNEQFF
TGTGCCAGCAGTTACTTGCCGGCGGGACTAGCGGGGGACAATGAGCAGTTCTTC